The 5 T cell receptor beta chains listed next were all sequenced from one sample in a study of cytomegalovirus exposure and HLA in healthy donors (dated by TCRdb to the late 2010s). Library creation used the immunoSEQ multiplex PCR assay. A mixture of 60 forward primers for TCR Vbeta segments and 13 reverse primers for TCR Jbeta segments was used in the multiplex PCR. TCRdb's version of the immuneACCESS table is confined to in-frame rearrangements and falls short of the full clone set. An unresolved V gene accounts for under half of the shortfall where checked; the remainder is of unknown origin. This sample is represented by 210,000 or so clones; over 70% of them were singletons. The ten top clones hold less than 3.5% of the sample. Specimen: PBMCs. The receptor set was obtained from a woman between 55 and 75 years old in good health and CMV-seropositive.

This clone came up once. The rearrangement links TRBV5-1 to TRBJ1-5; 7 bases match TRBD1. The CDR3 contains 14 residues. Germline V gives CDR1 SGHRS, CDR2 YFSETQ. Unmatched junction bases numbered 2, after V lost 1 base and J lost 4 bases. CDR3 in DNA: TGCGCCAGCAGCTTGTCAGGGGGAAATCAGCCCCAGCATTTT. As protein: CASSLSGGNQPQHF.

This clone was observed once. The V gene is TRBV4-1, the J gene TRBJ2-1; 9 bases match TRBD2. The germline V gene has CDR1 MGHRA and CDR2 YSYEKL. V was pared by 0 bases and J by 4 bases, with 4 bases of the junction left unmatched. The CDR3 consists of 16 residues. The CDR3 protein is CASSQDTLAGYNEQFF. In DNA, the CDR3 is TGCGCCAGCAGCCAAGATACCCTAGCGGGGTACAATGAGCAGTTCTTC.

The rearrangement joins TRBV28 to TRBJ2-7, with TRBD1 matching over 9 bases. V was clipped by 5 bases and J by 0 bases; unmatched bases: 8. Germline V gene lookup returns CDR1 MDHEN and CDR2 SYDVKM. The CDR3 extends over 16 amino acids. The CDR3 nucleotides read TGTGCCAGCAGTACGCCGACAGGGGGGGGCTCCTACGAGCAGTACTTC. The encoded protein is CASSTPTGGGSYEQYF.

This rearrangement joins TRBV5-1 to TRBJ1-2, with D uncertain. Trimming shortened V by 2 bases and J by 1 base, and 9 bases separated the two germline ends. This CDR3 has 14 amino acids. Germline CDR1 and CDR2: SGHRS and YFSETQ. In nucleotides, the CDR3 is TGCGCCAGCAGCTTATCCTCACTTAACTATGGCTACACCTTC. Translating gives CASSLSSLNYGYTF.

The chain has TRBV6-1 and TRBJ2-4, with 7 bases identical to TRBD1. This CDR3 contains 11 residues. CDR1 is MNHNS, CDR2 SASEGT, per germline. The junction had 0 bases not matched to a gene; V was cut back by 6 bases and J by 7 bases. The CDR3 loop reads CASRQGNIQYF. As DNA, the CDR3 is TGTGCCAGCAGACAGGGGAACATTCAGTACTTC.